This TCR beta chain is from a study of CD8 T cells in ankylosing spondylitis. TCRdb called the 5' RACE reads again in MiXCR, with one record for every CDR3 protein. The sample includes 200,000 to 250,000 distinct CDR3 sequences, around 17% seen only once; the top ten take about 42%. Study findings and constraints: Within ankylosing spondylitis blood, a TCR beta motif made up of eight highly homologous variants appeared to be characteristic.

Comment on this clonotype: What it binds is not known.

V gave up 5 bases and J gave up 6 bases, with 8 bases separating them. Per the germline V gene, CDR1 is LNHNV and CDR2 is YYDKDF (reference sequence). The CDR3 runs to 11 residues. The clonotype comes from a male donor with ankylosing spondylitis. The sequencing input was blood, either unsorted or a sorted T cell fraction (not recorded which). The chain recombines TRBV15 with TRBJ2-7, with D perhaps given as TRBD1 or TRBD2 (5 bases each). CDR3: CATSRGVEQYF. As DNA, the CDR3 is TGTGCCACCAGCCGAGGGGTCGAGCAGTACTTC.